Each of the 8 T cell receptor beta chains below was sequenced from the same sample in a study of T cells after yellow fever vaccination. TCRdb passed the 5' RACE reads through MiXCR, listing each CDR3 protein once. Counted here are some 350,000 distinct CDR3 sequences, 3% to 4.5% occurring once; the ten biggest clones make up around 24%. The input for sequencing was PBMCs, taken 5 days after the yellow fever booster vaccination. Receptors were obtained from a young man who received the YFV17D yellow fever vaccine.

This clonotype was found many times. The rearrangement links TRBV5-1 to TRBJ2-2; D might be TRBD1 (5 bases). The V end lost 0 bases, the J end lost 2 bases, and 11 bases lay between the germline ends. Germline V gives CDR1 SGHRS, CDR2 YFSETQ. This CDR3 has 16 amino acids. The chain's CDR3 is CASSLGGRANTGELFF. The CDR3 coding sequence is TGCGCCAGCAGCTTGGGAGGCAGGGCCAACACCGGGGAGCTGTTTTTT. Full variable domain (rest looked up from reference TRBV5-1 and TRBJ2-2): KAGVTQTPRYLIKTRGQQVTLSCSPISGHRSVSWYQQTPGQGLQFLFEYFSETQRNKGNFPGRFSGRQFSNSRSEMNVSTLELGDSALYLCASSLGGRANTGELFFGEGSRLTVL.

This clonotype showed up many times. The V gene is TRBV7-3, the J gene TRBJ2-1; the match to TRBD2 covers 12 bases. The CDR3 runs to 18 residues. Germline V gene sequence: CDR1 SGHTA, CDR2 FQGTGA. With 3 bases clipped from V and 5 bases from J, the junction kept 11 bases outside the gene matches. The CDR3 DNA reads TGTGCCAGCAGCTTGTCCCCTAGCGGGGGGGAATGGGACAATGAGCAGTTCTTC. Translating it yields CASSLSPSGGEWDNEQFF.

The sample holds many counts of this clonotype. The V gene is TRBV25-1, the J gene TRBJ1-3; D not resolved. Germline lookup yields CDR1 MGHDK and CDR2 SYGVNS. V was clipped by 8 bases and J by 2 bases, with 10 bases between them. The CDR3 spans 13 residues. CDR3 DNA sequence: TGTGCCAGCTGCGGACGCGCTGGAAACACCATATATTTT. Protein: CASCGRAGNTIYF.

V and J are TRBV6-5 and TRBJ2-1; 9 bases agree with TRBD1. Germline V gene data show CDR1 as MNHEY and CDR2 as SVGAGI. The CDR3 contains 17 residues. V shed 0 bases and J 9 bases; nucleotides not matched to a gene: 12. CDR3 in amino acids: CASSYSRGDRVLGEQFF. DNA for the CDR3: TGTGCCAGCAGTTACTCGAGGGGGGACAGGGTTCTTGGTGAGCAGTTCTTC.

The genes are TRBV19 and TRBJ2-7; D might be TRBD1 or TRBD2, each matching 5 bases. Germline CDR1 and CDR2: LNHDA and SQIVND (reference sequence). The CDR3 is 12 residues long. V lost 10 bases and J 3 bases, leaving 13 bases between the germline ends. The CDR3 spells CAKGWDDYEQYV. DNA of the CDR3: TGTGCCAAGGGTTGGGACGACTACGAGCAGTACGTC.

This clonotype was counted many times. This chain uses TRBV7-9 with TRBJ1-5, with D maybe TRBD1 (6 bases). This CDR3 comprises 12 residues. From germline, CDR1 is SEHNR and CDR2 FQNEAQ (reference sequence). V was cut by 3 bases and J by 7 bases, with 7 bases left in between. CDR3 sequence: CASSFQGQPQHF. CDR3 in DNA: TGTGCCAGCAGCTTCCAGGGGCAGCCCCAGCATTTT.

The sample holds many counts of this clonotype. This chain links TRBV3-1 with TRBJ2-2; unclear D gene. Germline CDR1 is LGHDT and CDR2 is YNNKEL (reference sequence). Trimming took off 3 bases at V and 9 bases at J, with 8 bases between the two ends. CDR3 size: 12 residues. The CDR3: CASSQNSRELFF. CDR3 nucleotides: TGTGCCAGCAGCCAGAACTCCCGGGAGCTGTTTTTT.

V is TRBV9 and J is TRBJ2-2; D ambiguous. CDR3 length: 14 amino acids. CDR1 SGDLS and CDR2 YYNGEE come from the germline V gene. The V and J ends lost 0 bases and 3 bases respectively, with 6 bases between them. The CDR3 protein is CASSVVWDTGELFF. In nucleotides, the CDR3 is TGTGCCAGCAGCGTAGTGTGGGACACCGGGGAGCTGTTTTTT.